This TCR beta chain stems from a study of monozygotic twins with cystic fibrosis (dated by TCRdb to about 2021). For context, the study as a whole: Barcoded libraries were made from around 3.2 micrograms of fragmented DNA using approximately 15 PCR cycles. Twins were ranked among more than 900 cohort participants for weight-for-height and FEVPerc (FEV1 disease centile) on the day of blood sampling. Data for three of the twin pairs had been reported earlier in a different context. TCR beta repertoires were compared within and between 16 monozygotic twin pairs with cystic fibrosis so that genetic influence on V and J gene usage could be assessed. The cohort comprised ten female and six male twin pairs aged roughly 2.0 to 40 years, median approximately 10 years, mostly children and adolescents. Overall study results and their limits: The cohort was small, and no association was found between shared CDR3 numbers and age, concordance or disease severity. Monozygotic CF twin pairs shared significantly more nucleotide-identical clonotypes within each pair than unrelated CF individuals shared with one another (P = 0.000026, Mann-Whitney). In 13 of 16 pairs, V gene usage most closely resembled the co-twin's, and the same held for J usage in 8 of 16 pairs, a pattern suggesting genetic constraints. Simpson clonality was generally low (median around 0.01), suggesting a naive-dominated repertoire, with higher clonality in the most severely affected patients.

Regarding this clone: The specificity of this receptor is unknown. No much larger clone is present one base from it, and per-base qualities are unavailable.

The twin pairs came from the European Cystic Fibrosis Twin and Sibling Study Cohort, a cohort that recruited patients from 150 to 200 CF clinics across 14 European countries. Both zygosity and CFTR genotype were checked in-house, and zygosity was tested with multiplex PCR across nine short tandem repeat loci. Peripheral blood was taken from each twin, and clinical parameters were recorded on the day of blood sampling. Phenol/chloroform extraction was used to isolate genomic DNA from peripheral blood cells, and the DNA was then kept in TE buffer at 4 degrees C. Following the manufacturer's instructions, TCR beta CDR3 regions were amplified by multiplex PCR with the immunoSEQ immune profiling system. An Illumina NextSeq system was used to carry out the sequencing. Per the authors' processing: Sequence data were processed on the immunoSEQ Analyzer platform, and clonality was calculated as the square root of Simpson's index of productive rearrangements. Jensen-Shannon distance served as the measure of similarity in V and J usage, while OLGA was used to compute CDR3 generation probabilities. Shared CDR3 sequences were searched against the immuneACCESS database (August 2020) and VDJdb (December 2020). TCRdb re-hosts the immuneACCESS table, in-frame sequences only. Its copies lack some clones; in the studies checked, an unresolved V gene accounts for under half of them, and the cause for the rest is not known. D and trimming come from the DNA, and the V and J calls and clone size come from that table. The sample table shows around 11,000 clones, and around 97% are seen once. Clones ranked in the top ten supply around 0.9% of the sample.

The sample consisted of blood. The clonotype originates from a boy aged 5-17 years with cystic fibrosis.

At the DNA level, the sequence is TGTGCCAGCGCCGTAGGGGAGGCTGGAAACACCATATATTTT. It is translated as CASAVGEAGNTIYF. Recombination connected TRBV9 to TRBJ1-3, with TRBD1 perhaps the D gene, on 5 matching bases. Deletion took 7 bases off V and 2 bases off J, with a span of 13 bases between the germline ends. The CDR3 contains 14 residues, cysteine and phenylalanine counted. CDR3 DNA only is kept here, 42 bases in frame from base 1. In the germline V gene, CDR1 corresponds to SGDLS and CDR2 to YYNGEE.